The rows below give T cell receptor beta chains drawn from one sample of a study of T-cell memory formation after mild COVID-19. TCRdb processed the 5' RACE reads anew with MiXCR; each CDR3 protein has one entry. Among approximately 560,000 distinct CDR3 sequences, roughly 17% were seen once, and the ten largest hold about 8.6%. Sequenced: PBMCs or a T cell subset sorted from them (not recorded which). All receptors derive from an adult woman who had mild COVID-19 (a few samples of this study predate the infection). Cell type and time point are not known. Both conserved end residues are part of each CDR3. D genes are given only for firm matches. Clone size is given for some rows only: seen once, a few or many times, or a class if the clone is expanded.

V gene	D gene	clone size	J gene	CDR3 DNA	CDR3 protein
TRBV5-1	TRBD1	few	TRBJ1-1	TGCGCCAGCAGCCTCGGACAGGGCCACACTGAAGCTTTCTTT	CASSLGQGHTEAFF
TRBV19	NA	few	TRBJ2-2	TGTGCCAGTAGTATTAGAATGGCGCGTGGAGGACACACCGGGGAGCTGTTTTTT	CASSIRMARGGHTGELFF
TRBV7-2	TRBD2	NA	TRBJ2-7	TGTGCCAGCAGCCCCGGGACTATTGAGCAGTACTTC	CASSPGTIEQYF
TRBV5-4	NA	few	TRBJ2-2	TGTGCCAGCAGCGCCGGTCAGGCGAGCGGGGAGCTGTTTTTT	CASSAGQASGELFF
TRBV10-3	NA	NA	TRBJ1-1	TGTGCCATCAGTGAGTCGTATACAGAAAACACTGAAGCTTTCTTT	CAISESYTENTEAFF
TRBV6-1	NA	NA	TRBJ1-5	TGTGCCAGCAGTGAAATCGATGGGGCTCAGCCCCAGCATTTT	CASSEIDGAQPQHF
TRBV19	NA	NA	TRBJ1-1	TGTGCCAGTAGACCCGGGAGCTTGAGGACTGAAGCTTTCTTT	CASRPGSLRTEAFF
TRBV9	NA	few	TRBJ2-1	TGTGCCAGCAGCGTAGAGGAGGCAGGGGTGTACAATGAGCAGTTCTTC	CASSVEEAGVYNEQFF
TRBV5-1	NA	few	TRBJ2-7	TGCGCCAGCAGCTTGGATTCAGGGGACTACGAGCAGTACTTC	CASSLDSGDYEQYF
TRBV7-8	TRBD2	NA	TRBJ2-3	TGTGCCAGCAGCTTAGCGAAGCGGGGGGTTGATACGCAGTATTTT	CASSLAKRGVDTQYF
TRBV29-1	NA	NA	TRBJ2-1	TGCAGCGTTGTACAGGAATACAATGAGCAGTTCTTC	CSVVQEYNEQFF
TRBV3-1	NA	few	TRBJ2-1	TGTGCCAGCACCCGCCAAGAGCTAGGGAATGAGCAGTTCTTC	CASTRQELGNEQFF
TRBV7-8	TRBD1	few	TRBJ2-2	TGTGCCAGCAGCTGGGGACAGGGCCTTAATACCGGGGAGCTGTTTTTT	CASSWGQGLNTGELFF
TRBV30	TRBD1	NA	TRBJ1-5	TGTGCCTGGAGTGTTCCAGGGACAGGGAATCAGCCCCAGCATTTT	CAWSVPGTGNQPQHF
TRBV9	NA	NA	TRBJ2-2	TGTGCCAGCAGCAAGGGGAACACCGGGGAGCTGTTTTTT	CASSKGNTGELFF
TRBV29-1	NA	many	TRBJ1-2	TGCAGCGTTGAAGATGTGCGGGATGGCTACACCTTC	CSVEDVRDGYTF
TRBV4-1	TRBD1	NA	TRBJ1-5	TGCGCCAGCAGCCAAGATAAGGACAGGGGCGCGGGGTTAGGACAGCCCCAGCATTTT	CASSQDKDRGAGLGQPQHF
TRBV19	TRBD1	NA	TRBJ1-2	TGTGCCAGTAGTATGTCAGGGGGACGAGGTGGCTACACCTTC	CASSMSGGRGGYTF
TRBV11-2	NA	NA	TRBJ1-2	TGTGCCAGCAGCCCCACGGGATACTCCCCGAAGCTAGGCTACACCTTC	CASSPTGYSPKLGYTF
TRBV5-6	TRBD1	NA	TRBJ2-5	TGTGCCAGCAGCACCGGGGACAGGGGAGAGACCCAGTACTTC	CASSTGDRGETQYF
TRBV20-1	TRBD2	NA	TRBJ2-1	TGCAGTGCTAGAGACCCCCTAGCGGGGGGGACCGAGCAGTTCTTC	CSARDPLAGGTEQFF
TRBV6-2/TRBV6-3	NA	NA	TRBJ2-7	TGTGCCAGCGCTCTTAATCGGCAGGCCAGCTACGAGCAGTACTTC	CASALNRQASYEQYF
TRBV6-5	TRBD1	few	TRBJ2-5	TGTGCCAGCAGTTATTTGCCCGGGACAGAAGAGACCCAGTACTTC	CASSYLPGTEETQYF
TRBV2	NA	few	TRBJ1-2	TGTGCCAGCAGTACTATGCAGGGATCTGGCTACACCTTC	CASSTMQGSGYTF
TRBV27	TRBD1	NA	TRBJ1-6	TGTGCCAGCAGTTCCATCGACAGGGGTGGTTCACCCCTCCACTTT	CASSSIDRGGSPLHF
TRBV29-1	NA	few	TRBJ2-5	TGCAGCGTTGACGGACGAAGGGGCGCAACCCAGTACTTC	CSVDGRRGATQYF
TRBV30	NA	few	TRBJ2-1	TGTGCCCATGAGCGGAGGTCCTACAATGAGCAGTTCTTC	CAHERRSYNEQFF